These T cell receptor beta chains were read from a single sample in a study of technical replicates of blood from several donors. The repertoire was sequenced with immunoSEQ multiplex PCR; TCRdb's copy has only in-frame clones and lacks some. The sample contains roughly 80,000 clones, around 94% of which appear only once. The sample consisted of T cells isolated from PBMCs. The source is a human donor in good health. CDR3s include the opening cysteine and the closing phenylalanine or tryptophan. Not every row has a clone size; where given, it reads once, few, many or a size class.

clone size,V gene,CDR3 protein
.,TRBV30,CAWSRDREIDEQYF
.,TRBV30,CALGSSYNEQFF
.,TRBV25-1,CASSEHTETGELFF
.,TRBV9,CASSDSGALTDTQYF
.,TRBV29-1,CSVVVGSSYEQYF
.,TRBV7-3,CASSLVSGQQFF
.,TRBV10-3,CAISEATNPGQGLGQYF
few,TRBV14,CASSHWGDTEAFF
.,TRBV5-1,CASSLAAGAGFEQFF
once,TRBV27,CASGSVSSYEQYF
.,TRBV11-2,CASSLDLSRRTNTEAFF
.,TRBV28,CASSAPGLAGGPTYEQYF
.,TRBV27,CASSQQGGTEAFF
once,TRBV6-6,CASRRGNTEAFF
.,TRBV15,CATSRVRSGRTDTQYF
.,TRBV11-2,CASSGLAGGPRGTGELFF
.,TRBV7-2,CASSRRSGEETQYF
.,TRBV10-3,CAISDPRVNNEQFF
.,TRBV7-9,CASSPRTGDSYEQYF
.,TRBV11-1,CASSPGTGTYEQYF
.,TRBV9,CASSSRQGGYEKLFF
.,TRBV27,CASSDRDRESYEQYF
once,TRBV7-3,CASSRTGSTNEKLFF
.,TRBV9,CASSVVEGNYGYTF
.,TRBV13,CASSLQGLAAYFTDTQYF
.,TRBV5-7,CASSLERTSYEQYF
once,TRBV25-1,CASNTGTYEQYF
.,TRBV10-3,CAITGRNTDTQYF
.,TRBV9,CASSHGRTDTTNEKLFF
.,TRBV11-2,CASSRDSNNYGYTF
.,TRBV6-1,CASRRGSVTEAFF
.,TRBV15,CATTLGPYNEQFF
.,TRBV6-1,CASSDEHRDSAYNEQFF
.,TRBV4-1,CASSQEGWQGFEQFF
.,TRBV27,CASSLARGGEKLFF
.,TRBV6-6,CASRLSLAGGSNEQFF
.,TRBV11-2,CASSLDPRSSYNEQFF
.,TRBV7-2,CASSIDLAGGWETQYF
.,TRBV21-1,CASSKGFGGLEGETQYF
.,TRBV6-5,CASSSAGQFYGYTF
.,TRBV19,CASVKGQGLTGELFF
.,TRBV6-1,CASSEASTEQFF
.,TRBV7-9,CASSLGPGGSYEQYF
.,TRBV19,CASSITGSMNTEAFF
.,TRBV7-9,CASSEVGTSGRVDEQFF
.,TRBV19,CASSIETGEIQPQHF
.,TRBV6-1,CASSGWTGAYGYTF
.,TRBV11-2,CASSLQQGPYGYTF
.,TRBV6-5,CASSYGNRGPQHF
.,TRBV7-9,CARPDRDNTGELFF
.,TRBV19,CASSRSSGSNTGELFF
.,TRBV5-1,CASSLSSGGEQFF
.,TRBV10-2,CASSETPGQGLWGSGNTIYF
.,TRBV9,CASSPTFSGLNEKLFF
once,TRBV7-7,CASSLGLAGEYEQYF
.,TRBV2,CASSVEMLAGETQYF
.,TRBV11-2,CASSLDGSTDTQYF